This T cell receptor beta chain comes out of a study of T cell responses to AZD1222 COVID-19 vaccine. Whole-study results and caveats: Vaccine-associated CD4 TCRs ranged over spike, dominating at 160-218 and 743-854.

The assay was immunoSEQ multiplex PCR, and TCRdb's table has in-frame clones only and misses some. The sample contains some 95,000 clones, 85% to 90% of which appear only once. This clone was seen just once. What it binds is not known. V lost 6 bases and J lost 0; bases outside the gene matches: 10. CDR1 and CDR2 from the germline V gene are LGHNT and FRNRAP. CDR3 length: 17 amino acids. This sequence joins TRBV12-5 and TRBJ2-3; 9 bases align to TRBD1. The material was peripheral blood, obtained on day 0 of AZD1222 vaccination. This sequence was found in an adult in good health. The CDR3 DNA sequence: TGTGCTAGTGGAAAGCACCTGACAGGGGGGAGCACAGATACGCAGTATTTT. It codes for CASGKHLTGGSTDTQYF.